This T cell receptor (beta chain) stems from a study of cytomegalovirus exposure and HLA in healthy donors. Findings and limits, study-wide: Other equally common chains were less clonally expanded than HLA-associated TCR beta chains, a later analysis showed. In a later analysis, a missense DCLRE1C variant was linked to TCR beta V- and J-gene trimming.

Comments on this clone: What it binds is unknown. Germline and junction disagree at one end, which may indicate a read error.

Vbeta (60) and Jbeta (13) primers were used in the PCR. This table comes from immunoSEQ multiplex PCR, and its TCRdb copy is limited to in-frame clones, with some not included. The sample lists 120,000 or so clones, 76% seen once, with around 16% in the top ten. The CDR3 length is 15 residues. The V gene's germline CDR1 is SEHNR and CDR2 FQNEAQ (reference sequence). The chain is built from TRBV7-9 and TRBJ2-6; possible D gene TRBD2, 5 bases. The receptor's source is a man aged 50 or older in good health and CMV-seropositive. The sequenced sample was PBMCs. CDR3: CSSSPWRSGANVLTF. The CDR3 DNA follows: TGTTCCAGCAGCCCCTGGAGGTCTGGGGCCAACGTCCTGACTTTC.